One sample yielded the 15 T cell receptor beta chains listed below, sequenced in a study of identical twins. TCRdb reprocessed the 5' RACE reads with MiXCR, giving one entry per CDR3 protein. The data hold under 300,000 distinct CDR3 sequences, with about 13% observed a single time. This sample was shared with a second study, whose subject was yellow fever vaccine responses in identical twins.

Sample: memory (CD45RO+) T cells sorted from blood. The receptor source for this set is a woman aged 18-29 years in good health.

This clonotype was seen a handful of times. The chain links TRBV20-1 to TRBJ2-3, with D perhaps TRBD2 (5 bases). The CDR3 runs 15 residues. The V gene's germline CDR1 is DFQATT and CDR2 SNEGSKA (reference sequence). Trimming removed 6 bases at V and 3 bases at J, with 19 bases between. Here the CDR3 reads CSARPGIQKTDTQYF. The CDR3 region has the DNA TGCAGTGCCCGACCCGGGATCCAAAAGACAGATACGCAGTATTTT.

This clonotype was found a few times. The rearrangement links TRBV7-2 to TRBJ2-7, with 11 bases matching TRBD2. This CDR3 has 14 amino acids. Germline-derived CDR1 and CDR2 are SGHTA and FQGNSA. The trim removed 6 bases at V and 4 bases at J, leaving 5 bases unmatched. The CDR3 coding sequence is TGTGCCAGCAGACAGGGACTAGCGGAGTACGAGCAGTACTTC. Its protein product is CASRQGLAEYEQYF. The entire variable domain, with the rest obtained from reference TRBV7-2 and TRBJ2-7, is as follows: GAGVSQSPSNKVTEKGKDVELRCDPISGHTALYWYRQSLGQGLEFLIYFQGNSAPDKSGLPSDRFSAERTGGSVSTLTIQRTQQEDSAVYLCASRQGLAEYEQYFGPGTRLTVT.

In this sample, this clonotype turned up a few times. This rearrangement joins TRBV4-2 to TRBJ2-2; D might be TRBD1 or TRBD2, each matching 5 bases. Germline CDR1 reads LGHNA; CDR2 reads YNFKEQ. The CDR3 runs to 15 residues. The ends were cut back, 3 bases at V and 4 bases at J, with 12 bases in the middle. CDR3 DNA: TGTGCCAGCAGCCATCAACGGGACGTCACCGGGGAGCTGTTTTTT. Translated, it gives CASSHQRDVTGELFF.

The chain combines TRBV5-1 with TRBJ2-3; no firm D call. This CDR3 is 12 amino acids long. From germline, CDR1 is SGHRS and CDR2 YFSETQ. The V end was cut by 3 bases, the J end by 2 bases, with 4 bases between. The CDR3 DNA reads TGCGCCAGCAGCTACAACACAGATACGCAGTATTTT. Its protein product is CASSYNTDTQYF.

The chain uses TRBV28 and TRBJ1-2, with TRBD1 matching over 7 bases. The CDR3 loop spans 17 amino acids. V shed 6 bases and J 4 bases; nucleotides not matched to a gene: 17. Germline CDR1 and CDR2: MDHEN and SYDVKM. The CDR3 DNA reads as TGTGCCAGCAGCGATCCCGGCAACAGGGGTGTGGGCTATGGCTACACCTTC. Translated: CASSDPGNRGVGYGYTF.

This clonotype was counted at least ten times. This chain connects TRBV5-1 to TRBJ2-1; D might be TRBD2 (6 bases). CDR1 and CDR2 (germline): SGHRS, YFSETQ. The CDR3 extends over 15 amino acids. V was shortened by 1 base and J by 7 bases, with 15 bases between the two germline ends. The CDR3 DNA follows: TGCGCCAGCAGCTTGTATGGGGAGGCGATAAATGAGCAGTTCTTC. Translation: CASSLYGEAINEQFF.

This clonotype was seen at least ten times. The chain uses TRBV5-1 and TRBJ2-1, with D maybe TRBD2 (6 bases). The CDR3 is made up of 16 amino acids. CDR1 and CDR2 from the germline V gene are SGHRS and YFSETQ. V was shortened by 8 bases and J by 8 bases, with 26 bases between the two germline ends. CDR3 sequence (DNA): TGCGCCAGGGACCAGCCACCGGGAGTGTACTTGTATGAGCAGTTCTTC. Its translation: CARDQPPGVYLYEQFF.

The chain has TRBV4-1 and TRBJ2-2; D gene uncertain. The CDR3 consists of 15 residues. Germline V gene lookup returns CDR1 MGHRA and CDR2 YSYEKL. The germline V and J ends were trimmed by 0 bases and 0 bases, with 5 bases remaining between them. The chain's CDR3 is CASSQEPTNTGELFF. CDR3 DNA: TGCGCCAGCAGCCAAGAACCGACGAACACCGGGGAGCTGTTTTTT.

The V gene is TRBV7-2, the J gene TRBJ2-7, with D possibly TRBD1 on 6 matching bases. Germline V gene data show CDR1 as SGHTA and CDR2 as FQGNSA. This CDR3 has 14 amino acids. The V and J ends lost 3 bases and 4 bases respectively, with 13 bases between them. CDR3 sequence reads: CASSFLGAGYEQYF. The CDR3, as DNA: TGTGCCAGCAGCTTCTTGGGGGCCGGGTACGAGCAGTACTTC.

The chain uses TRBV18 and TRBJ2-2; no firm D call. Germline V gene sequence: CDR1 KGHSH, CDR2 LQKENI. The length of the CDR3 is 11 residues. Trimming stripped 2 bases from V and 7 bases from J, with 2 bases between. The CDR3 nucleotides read TGTGCCAGCTCACCAGACGGGGAGCTGTTTTTT. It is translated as CASSPDGELFF.

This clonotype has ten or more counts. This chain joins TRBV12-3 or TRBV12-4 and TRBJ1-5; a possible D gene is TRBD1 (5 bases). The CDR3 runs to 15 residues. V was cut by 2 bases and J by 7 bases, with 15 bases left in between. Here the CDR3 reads CASSLKGQGGQPQHF. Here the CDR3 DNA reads TGTGCCAGCAGTTTAAAGGGGCAGGGCGGGCAGCCCCAGCATTTT.

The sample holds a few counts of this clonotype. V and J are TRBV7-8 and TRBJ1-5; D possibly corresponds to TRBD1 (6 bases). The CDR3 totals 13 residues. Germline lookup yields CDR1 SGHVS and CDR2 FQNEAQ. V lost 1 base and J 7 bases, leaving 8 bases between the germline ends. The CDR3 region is CASSLEGGQPQHF. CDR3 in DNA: TGTGCCAGCAGCTTAGAGGGGGGGCAGCCCCAGCATTTT. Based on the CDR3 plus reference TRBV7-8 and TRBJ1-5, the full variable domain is GAGVSQSPRYKVAKRGQDVALRCDPISGHVSLFWYQQALGQGPEFLTYFQNEAQLDKSGLPSDRFFAERPEGSVSTLKIQRTQQEDSAVYLCASSLEGGQPQHFGDGTRLSIL.

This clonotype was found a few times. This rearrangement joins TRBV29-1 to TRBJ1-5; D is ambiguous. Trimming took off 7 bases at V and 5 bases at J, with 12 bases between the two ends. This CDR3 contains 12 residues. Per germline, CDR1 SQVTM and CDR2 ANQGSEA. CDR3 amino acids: CSAQAKDQPQHF. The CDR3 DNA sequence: TGCAGCGCGCAGGCCAAGGATCAGCCCCAGCATTTT.

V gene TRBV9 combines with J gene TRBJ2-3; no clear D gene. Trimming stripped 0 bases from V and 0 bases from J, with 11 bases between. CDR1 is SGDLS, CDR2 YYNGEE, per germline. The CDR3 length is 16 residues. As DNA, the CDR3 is TGTGCCAGCAGCGTAGGAGCTCTGTCTAGCACAGATACGCAGTATTTT. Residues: CASSVGALSSTDTQYF.

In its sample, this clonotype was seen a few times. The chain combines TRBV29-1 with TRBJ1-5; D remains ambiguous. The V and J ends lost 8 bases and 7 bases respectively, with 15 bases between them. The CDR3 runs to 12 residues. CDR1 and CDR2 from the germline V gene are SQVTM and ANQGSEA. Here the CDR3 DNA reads TGCAGCCCATGCTTGTGGAGGCAGCCCCAGCATTTT. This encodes CSPCLWRQPQHF.